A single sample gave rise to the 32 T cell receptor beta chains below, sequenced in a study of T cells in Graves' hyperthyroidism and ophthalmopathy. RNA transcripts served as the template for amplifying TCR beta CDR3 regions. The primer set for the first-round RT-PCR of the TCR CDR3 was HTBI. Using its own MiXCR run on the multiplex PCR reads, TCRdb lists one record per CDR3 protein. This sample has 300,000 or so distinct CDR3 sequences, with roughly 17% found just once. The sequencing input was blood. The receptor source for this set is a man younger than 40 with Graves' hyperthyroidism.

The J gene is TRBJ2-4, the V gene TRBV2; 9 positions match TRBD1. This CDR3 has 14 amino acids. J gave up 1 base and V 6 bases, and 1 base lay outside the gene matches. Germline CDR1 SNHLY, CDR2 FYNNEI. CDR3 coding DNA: TGTGCCAGCAGGGGACAGGGTGCCAAAAACATTCAGTACTTC. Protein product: CASRGQGAKNIQYF.

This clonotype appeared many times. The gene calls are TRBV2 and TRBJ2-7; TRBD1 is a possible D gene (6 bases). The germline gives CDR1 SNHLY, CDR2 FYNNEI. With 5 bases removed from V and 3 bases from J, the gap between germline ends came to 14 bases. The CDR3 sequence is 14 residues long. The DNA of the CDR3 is TGTGCCAGCAGTCCACAGGGCTTAGGCTACGAGCAGTACTTC. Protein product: CASSPQGLGYEQYF.

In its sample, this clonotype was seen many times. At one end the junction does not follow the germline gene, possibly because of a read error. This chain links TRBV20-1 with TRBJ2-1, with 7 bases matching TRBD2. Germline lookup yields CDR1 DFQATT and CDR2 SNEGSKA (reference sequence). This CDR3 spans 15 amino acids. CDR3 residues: CSAQRGGRVVNEQLF. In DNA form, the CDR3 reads TGCAGTGCCCAGCGGGGCGGGAGAGTTGTAAATGAGCAGCTCTTC.

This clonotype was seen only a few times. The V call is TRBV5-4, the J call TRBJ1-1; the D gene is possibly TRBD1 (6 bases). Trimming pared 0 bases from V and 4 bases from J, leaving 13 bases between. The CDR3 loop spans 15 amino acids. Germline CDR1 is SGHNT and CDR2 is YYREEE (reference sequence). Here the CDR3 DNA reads TGTGCCAGCAGCTTGGTTACAGGGTACGGCACTGAAGCTTTCTTT. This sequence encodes CASSLVTGYGTEAFF.

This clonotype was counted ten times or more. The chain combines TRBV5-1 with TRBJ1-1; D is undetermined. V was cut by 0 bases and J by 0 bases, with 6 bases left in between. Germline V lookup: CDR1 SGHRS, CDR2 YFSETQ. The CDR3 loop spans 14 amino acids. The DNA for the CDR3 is TGCGCCAGCAGCTTGGTAAGCATGAACACTGAAGCTTTCTTT. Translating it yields CASSLVSMNTEAFF.

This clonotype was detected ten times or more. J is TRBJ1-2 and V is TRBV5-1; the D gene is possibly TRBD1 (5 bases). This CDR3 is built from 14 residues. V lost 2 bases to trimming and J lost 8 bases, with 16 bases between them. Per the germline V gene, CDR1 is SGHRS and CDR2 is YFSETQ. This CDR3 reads CASSFLLGDLGYTF. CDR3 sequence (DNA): TGCGCCAGCAGCTTCCTGTTGGGGGACCTAGGCTACACCTTC. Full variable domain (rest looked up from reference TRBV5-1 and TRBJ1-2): KAGVTQTPRYLIKTRGQQVTLSCSPISGHRSVSWYQQTPGQGLQFLFEYFSETQRNKGNFPGRFSGRQFSNSRSEMNVSTLELGDSALYLCASSFLLGDLGYTFGSGTRLTVV.

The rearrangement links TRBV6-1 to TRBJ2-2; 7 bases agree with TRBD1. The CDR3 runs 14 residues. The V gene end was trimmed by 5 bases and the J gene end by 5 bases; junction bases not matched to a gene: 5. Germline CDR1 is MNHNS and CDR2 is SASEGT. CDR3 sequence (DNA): TGTGCCAGCAGTAAGGGACAGCTAACCGGGGAGCTGTTTTTT. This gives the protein CASSKGQLTGELFF.

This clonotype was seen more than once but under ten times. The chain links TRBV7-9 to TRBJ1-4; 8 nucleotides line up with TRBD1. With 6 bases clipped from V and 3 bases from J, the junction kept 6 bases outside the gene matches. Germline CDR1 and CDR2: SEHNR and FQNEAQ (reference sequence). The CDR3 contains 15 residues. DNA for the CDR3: TGTGCCAGCAGATTACAGGGGGAAGCTAATGAAAAACTGTTTTTT. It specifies CASRLQGEANEKLFF.

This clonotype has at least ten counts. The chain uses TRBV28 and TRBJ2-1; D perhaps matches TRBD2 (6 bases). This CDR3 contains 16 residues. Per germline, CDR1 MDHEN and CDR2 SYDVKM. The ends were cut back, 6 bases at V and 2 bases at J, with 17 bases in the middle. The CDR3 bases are TGTGCCAGCAGCGGTAGGGAGGCAGGAGCCTACAATGAGCAGTTCTTC. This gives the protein CASSGREAGAYNEQFF.

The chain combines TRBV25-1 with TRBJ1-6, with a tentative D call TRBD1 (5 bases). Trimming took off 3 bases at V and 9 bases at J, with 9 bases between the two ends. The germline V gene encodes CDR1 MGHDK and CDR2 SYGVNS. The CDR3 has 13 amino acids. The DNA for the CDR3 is TGTGCCAGCAGTGACATGGGACGTTCACCCCTCCACTTT. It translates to CASSDMGRSPLHF.

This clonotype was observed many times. As DNA, the CDR3 is TGTGCCAGCAGTTTTAGCGGGAGTACCTACGAGCAGTACTTC. This codes for CASSFSGSTYEQYF. J is TRBJ2-7 and V is TRBV12-3 or TRBV12-4, with 9 bases identical to TRBD2. CDR3 size: 14 residues. Trimming cost V 3 bases and J 2 bases; bases outside gene matches: 2.

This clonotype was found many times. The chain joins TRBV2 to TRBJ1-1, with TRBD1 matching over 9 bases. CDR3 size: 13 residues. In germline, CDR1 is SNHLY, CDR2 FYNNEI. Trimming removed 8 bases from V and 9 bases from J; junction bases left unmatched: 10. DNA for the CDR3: TGTGCCAGCCGTATGGACAGGGGTGGACAAGCTTTCTTT. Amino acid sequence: CASRMDRGGQAFF.

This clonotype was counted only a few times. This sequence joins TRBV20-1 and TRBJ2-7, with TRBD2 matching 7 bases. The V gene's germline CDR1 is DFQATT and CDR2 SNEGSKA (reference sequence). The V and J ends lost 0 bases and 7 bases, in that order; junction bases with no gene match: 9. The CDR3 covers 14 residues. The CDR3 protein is CSARDSGTMGEQYF. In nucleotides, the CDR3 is TGCAGTGCTAGAGATTCCGGGACTATGGGGGAGCAGTACTTC.

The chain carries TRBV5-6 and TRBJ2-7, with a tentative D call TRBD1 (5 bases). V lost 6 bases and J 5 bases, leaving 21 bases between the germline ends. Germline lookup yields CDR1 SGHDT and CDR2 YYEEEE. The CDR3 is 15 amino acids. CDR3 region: CASTKVDSVVNEQYF. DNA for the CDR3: TGTGCCAGCACCAAGGTAGACAGCGTGGTTAACGAGCAGTACTTC.

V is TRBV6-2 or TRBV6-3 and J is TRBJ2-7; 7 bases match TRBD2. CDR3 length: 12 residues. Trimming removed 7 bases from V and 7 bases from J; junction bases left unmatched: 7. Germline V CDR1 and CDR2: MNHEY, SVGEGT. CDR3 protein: CASTSGRGEQYF. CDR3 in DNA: TGTGCCAGCACCTCGGGGCGGGGGGAGCAGTACTTC.

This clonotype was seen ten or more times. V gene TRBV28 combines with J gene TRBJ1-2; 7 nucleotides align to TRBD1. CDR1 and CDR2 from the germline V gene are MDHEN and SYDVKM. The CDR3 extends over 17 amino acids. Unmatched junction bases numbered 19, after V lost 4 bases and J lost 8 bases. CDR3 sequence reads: CASSSPGGGSTPLGYTF. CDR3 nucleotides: TGTGCCAGCAGTTCCCCCGGAGGGGGCTCTACCCCGCTCGGCTACACCTTC.

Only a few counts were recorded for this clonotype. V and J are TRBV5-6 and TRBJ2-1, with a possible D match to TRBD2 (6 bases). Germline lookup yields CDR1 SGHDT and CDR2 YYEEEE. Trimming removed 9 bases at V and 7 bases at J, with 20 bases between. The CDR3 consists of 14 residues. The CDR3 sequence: CATKRVAGRNEQFF. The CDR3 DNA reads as TGTGCCACCAAACGGGTGGCGGGGCGGAATGAGCAGTTCTTC.

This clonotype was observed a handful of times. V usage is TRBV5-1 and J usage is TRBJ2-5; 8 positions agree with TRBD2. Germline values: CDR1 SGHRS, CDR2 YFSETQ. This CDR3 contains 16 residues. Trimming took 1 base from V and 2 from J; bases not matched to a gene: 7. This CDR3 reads CASSLWSGRAQETQYF. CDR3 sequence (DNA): TGCGCCAGCAGCTTGTGGAGCGGGAGAGCTCAAGAGACCCAGTACTTC.

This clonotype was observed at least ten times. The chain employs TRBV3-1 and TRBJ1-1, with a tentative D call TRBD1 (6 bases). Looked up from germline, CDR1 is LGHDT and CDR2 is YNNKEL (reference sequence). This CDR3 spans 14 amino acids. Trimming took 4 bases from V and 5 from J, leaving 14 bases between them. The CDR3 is CASSPQVRGTEAFF. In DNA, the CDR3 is TGTGCCAGCAGCCCACAGGTAAGGGGGACTGAAGCTTTCTTT. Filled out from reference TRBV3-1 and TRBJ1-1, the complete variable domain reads DTAVSQTPKYLVTQMGNDKSIKCEQNLGHDTMYWYKQDSKKFLKIMFSYNNKELIINETVPNRFSPKSPDKAHLNLHINSLELGDSAVYFCASSPQVRGTEAFFGQGTRLTVV.

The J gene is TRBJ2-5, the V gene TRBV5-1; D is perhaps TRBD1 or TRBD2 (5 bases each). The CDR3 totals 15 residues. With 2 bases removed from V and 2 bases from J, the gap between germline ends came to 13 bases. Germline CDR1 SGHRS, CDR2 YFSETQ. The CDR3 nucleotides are TGCGCCAGCAGCTTAAATGAGGGGCGTCAAGAGACCCAGTACTTC. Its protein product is CASSLNEGRQETQYF.

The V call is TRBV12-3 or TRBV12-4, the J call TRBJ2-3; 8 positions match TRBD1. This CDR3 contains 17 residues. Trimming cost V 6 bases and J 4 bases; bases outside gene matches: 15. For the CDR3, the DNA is TGTGCCAGCAGGAACAGGGGGACTCCCCGTTGGGCAGATACGCAGTATTTT. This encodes CASRNRGTPRWADTQYF.

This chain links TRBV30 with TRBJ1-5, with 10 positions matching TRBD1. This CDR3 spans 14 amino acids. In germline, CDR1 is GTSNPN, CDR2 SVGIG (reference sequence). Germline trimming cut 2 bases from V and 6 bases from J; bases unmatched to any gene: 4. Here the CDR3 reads CAWSRDRGGQPQHF. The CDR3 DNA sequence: TGTGCCTGGAGTAGGGACAGGGGTGGTCAGCCCCAGCATTTT.

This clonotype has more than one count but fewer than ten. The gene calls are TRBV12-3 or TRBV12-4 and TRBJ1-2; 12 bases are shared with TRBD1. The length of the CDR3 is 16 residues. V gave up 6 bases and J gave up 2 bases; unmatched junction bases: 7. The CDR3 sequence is CASSFGTGGWNYGYTF. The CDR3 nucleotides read TGTGCCAGCAGCTTCGGGACAGGGGGCTGGAACTATGGCTACACCTTC.

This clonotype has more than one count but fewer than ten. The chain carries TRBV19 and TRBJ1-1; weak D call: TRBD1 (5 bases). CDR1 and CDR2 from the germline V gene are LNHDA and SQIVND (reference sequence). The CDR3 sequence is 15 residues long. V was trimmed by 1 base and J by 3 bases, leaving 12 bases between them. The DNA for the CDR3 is TGTGCCAGTAGTATAGGGGCAGGGCGCTACACTGAAGCTTTCTTT. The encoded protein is CASSIGAGRYTEAFF.

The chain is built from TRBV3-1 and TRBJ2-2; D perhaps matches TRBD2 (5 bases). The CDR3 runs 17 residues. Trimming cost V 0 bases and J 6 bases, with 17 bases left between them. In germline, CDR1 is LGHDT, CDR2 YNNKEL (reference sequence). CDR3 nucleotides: TGTGCCAGCAGCCAAGATACGTCACGGGGAAGGGCCGGGGAGCTGTTTTTT. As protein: CASSQDTSRGRAGELFF.

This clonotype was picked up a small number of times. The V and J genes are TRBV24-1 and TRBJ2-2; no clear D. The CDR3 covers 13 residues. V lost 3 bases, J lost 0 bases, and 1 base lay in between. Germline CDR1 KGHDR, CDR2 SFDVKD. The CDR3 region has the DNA TGTGCCACCAGTGATACGAACACCGGGGAGCTGTTTTTT. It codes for CATSDTNTGELFF.

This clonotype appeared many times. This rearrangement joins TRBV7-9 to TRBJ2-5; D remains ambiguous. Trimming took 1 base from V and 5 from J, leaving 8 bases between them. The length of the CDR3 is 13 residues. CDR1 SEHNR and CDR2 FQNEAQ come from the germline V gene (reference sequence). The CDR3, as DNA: TGTGCCAGCAGCTTAGGCTCGTCCGAGACCCAGTACTTC. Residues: CASSLGSSETQYF.

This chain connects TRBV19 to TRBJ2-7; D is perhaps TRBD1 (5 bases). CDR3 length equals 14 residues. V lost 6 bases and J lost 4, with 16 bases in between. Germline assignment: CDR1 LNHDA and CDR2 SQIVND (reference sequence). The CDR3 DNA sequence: TGTGCCAGTAGCGCAGGACATATGGGATACGAGCAGTACTTC. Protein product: CASSAGHMGYEQYF.

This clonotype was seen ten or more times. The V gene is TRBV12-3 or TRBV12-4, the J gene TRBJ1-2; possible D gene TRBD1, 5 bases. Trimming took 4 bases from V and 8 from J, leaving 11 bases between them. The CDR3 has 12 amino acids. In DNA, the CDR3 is TGTGCCAGCAGTTGGGCCAGGGACGGCTACACCTTC. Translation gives CASSWARDGYTF.

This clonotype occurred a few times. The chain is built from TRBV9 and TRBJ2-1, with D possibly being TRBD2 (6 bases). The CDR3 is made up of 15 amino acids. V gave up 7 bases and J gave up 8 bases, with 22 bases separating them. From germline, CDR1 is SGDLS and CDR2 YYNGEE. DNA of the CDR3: TGTGCCAGCTCCCAAGCGGGCCAGGTTGGCGATGAGCAGTTCTTC. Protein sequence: CASSQAGQVGDEQFF.

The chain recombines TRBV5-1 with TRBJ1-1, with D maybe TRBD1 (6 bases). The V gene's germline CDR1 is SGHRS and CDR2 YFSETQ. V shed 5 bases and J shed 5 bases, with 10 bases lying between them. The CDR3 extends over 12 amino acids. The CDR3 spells CASSLTGTEAFF. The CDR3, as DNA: TGCGCCAGCAGTTTAACAGGGACTGAAGCTTTCTTT.

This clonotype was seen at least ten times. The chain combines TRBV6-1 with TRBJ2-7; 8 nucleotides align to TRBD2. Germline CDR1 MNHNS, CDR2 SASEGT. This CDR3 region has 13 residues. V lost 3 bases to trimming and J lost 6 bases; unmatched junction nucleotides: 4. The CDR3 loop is CASSDQRESEQYF. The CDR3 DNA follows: TGTGCCAGCAGTGACCAGCGGGAGAGCGAGCAGTACTTC.